The source of this T cell receptor beta chain is a study of T cell responses to AZD1222 COVID-19 vaccine. Measured with immunoSEQ multiplex PCR; TCRdb has only the in-frame clones, and not every one. The sample records tens of thousands of clones, around 80% being singletons. Unmatched junction bases numbered 4, after V lost 6 bases and J lost 5 bases. The germline V gene encodes CDR1 MRHNA and CDR2 SNTAGT. The CDR3 has 16 residues. The chain combines TRBV6-4 with TRBJ2-2; 15 bases agree with TRBD2. This sample comprised peripheral blood, obtained on day 0 of AZD1222 vaccination. This clonotype originated in an adult in good health. The CDR3 DNA follows: TGTGCCAGCAGCCCCGGGACTAGCGGGGGGACCGGGGAGCTGTTTTTT. This encodes CASSPGTSGGTGELFF.